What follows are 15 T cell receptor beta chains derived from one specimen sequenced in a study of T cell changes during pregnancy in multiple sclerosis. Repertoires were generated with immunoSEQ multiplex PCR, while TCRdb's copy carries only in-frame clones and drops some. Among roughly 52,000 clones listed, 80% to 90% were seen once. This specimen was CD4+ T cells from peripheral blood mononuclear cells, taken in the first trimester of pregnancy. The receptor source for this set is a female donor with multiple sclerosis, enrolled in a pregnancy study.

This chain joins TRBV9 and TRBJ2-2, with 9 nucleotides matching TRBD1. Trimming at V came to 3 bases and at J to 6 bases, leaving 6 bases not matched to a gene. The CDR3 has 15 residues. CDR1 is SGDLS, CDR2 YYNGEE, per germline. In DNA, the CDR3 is TGTGCCAGCAGCGAACGCTGGGACAGGGCCGGGGAGCTGTTTTTT. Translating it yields CASSERWDRAGELFF. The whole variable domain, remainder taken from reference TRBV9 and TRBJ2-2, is DSGVTQTPKHLITATGQRVTLRCSPRSGDLSVYWYQQSLDQGLQFLIQYYNGEERAKGNILERFSAQQFPDLHSELNLSSLELGDSALYFCASSERWDRAGELFFGEGSRLTVL.

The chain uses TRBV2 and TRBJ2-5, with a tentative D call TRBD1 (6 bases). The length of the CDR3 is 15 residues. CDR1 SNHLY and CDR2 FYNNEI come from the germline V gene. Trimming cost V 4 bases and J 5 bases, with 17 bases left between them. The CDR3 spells CASSAGGGGPETQYF. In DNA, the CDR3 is TGTGCCAGCAGTGCGGGTGGTGGGGGCCCTGAGACCCAGTACTTC. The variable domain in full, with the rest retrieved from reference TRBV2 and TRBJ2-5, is EPEVTQTPSHQVTQMGQEVILRCVPISNHLYFYWYRQILGQKVEFLVSFYNNEISEKSEIFDDQFSVERPDGSNFTLKIRSTKLEDSAMYFCASSAGGGGPETQYFGPGTRLLVL.

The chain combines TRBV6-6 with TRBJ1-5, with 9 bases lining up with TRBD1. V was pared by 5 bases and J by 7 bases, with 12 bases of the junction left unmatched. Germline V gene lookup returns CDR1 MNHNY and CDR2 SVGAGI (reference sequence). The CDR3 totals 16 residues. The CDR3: CASSILLGQGVQPQHF. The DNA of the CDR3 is TGTGCCAGCAGTATATTACTGGGACAGGGTGTGCAGCCCCAGCATTTT.

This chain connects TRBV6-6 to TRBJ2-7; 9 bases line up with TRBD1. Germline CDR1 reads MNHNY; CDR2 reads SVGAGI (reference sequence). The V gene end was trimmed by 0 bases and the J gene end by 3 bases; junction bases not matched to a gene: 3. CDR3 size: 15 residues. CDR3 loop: CASSYSMGQGYEQYF. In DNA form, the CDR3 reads TGTGCCAGCAGTTACTCGATGGGACAGGGCTACGAGCAGTACTTC.

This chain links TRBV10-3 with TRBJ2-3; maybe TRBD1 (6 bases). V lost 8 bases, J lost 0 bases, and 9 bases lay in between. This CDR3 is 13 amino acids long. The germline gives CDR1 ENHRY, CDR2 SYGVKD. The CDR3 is CAIRTVSTDTQYF. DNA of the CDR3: TGTGCCATCCGGACAGTTAGCACAGATACGCAGTATTTT.

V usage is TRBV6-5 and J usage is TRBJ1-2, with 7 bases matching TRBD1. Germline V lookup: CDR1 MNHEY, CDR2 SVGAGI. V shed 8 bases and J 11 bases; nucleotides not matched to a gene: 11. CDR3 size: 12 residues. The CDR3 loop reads CASLSSAGGYTF. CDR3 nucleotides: TGTGCCAGCTTATCATCCGCAGGGGGTTACACCTTC.

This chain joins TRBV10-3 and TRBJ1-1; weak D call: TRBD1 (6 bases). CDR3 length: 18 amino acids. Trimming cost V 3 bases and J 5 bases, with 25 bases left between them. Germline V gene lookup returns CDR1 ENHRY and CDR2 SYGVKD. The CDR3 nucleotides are TGTGCCATCAGTGATGGCGGGTATGGGAGGGGGGATAGGACTGAAGCTTTCTTT. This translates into CAISDGGYGRGDRTEAFF.

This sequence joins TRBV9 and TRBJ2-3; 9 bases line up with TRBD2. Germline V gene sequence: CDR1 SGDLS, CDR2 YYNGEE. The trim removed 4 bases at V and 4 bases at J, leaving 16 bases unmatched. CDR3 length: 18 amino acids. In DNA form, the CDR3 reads TGTGCCAGCAGCTACTCGGTGGCGGTTAGCGGGAGTGCAGATACGCAGTATTTT. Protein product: CASSYSVAVSGSADTQYF.

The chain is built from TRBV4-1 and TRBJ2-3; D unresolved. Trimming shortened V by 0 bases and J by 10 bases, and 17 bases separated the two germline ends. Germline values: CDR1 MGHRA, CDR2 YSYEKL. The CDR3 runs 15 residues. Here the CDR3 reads CASSQEFSRDNSQYF. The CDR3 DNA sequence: TGCGCCAGCAGCCAAGAATTCTCCCGAGATAATTCGCAGTATTTT.

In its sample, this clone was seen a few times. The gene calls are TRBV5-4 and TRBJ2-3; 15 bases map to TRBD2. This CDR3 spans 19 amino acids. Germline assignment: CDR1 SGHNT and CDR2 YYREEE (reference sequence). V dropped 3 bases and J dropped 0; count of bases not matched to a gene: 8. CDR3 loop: CASSWEGLAGGYSTDTQYF. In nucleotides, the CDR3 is TGTGCCAGCAGCTGGGAGGGACTAGCGGGAGGTTATAGCACAGATACGCAGTATTTT.

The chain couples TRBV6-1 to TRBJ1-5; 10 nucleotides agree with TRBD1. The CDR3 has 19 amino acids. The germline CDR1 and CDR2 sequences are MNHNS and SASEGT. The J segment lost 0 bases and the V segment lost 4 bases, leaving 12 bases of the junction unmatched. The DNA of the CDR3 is TGTGCCAGCAGTGCCCATTCCTGGGGACAGGGGTCTAGCAATCAGCCCCAGCATTTT. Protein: CASSAHSWGQGSSNQPQHF.

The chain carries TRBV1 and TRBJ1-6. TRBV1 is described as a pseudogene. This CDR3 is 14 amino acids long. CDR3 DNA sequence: TGCACCAGCGGCCCTAGCTCCTATAATTCACCCCTCCACTTT. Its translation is CTSGPSSYNSPLHF.

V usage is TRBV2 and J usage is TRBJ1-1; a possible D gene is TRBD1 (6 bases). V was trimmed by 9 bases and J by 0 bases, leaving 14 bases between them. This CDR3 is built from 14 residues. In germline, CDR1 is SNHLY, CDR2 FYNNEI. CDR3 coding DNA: TGTGCCAGTCATGGACAGAGGTTGAACACTGAAGCTTTCTTT. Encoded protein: CASHGQRLNTEAFF.

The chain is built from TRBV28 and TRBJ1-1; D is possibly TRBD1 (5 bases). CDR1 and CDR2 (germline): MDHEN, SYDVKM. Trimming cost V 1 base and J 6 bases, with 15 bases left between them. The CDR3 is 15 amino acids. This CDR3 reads CASSLLPRQKAEAFF. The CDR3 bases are TGTGCCAGCAGTTTATTACCTCGACAGAAGGCTGAAGCTTTCTTT.

The CDR3 here is CASSVGTGWNTEAFF. DNA for the CDR3: TGTGCCAGCAGCGTCGGGACAGGGTGGAACACTGAAGCTTTCTTT. The V gene is TRBV9, the J gene TRBJ1-1; 9 nucleotides line up with TRBD1. The germline V gene has CDR1 SGDLS and CDR2 YYNGEE. This CDR3 contains 15 residues. Unmatched junction bases numbered 3, after V lost 2 bases and J lost 1 base.